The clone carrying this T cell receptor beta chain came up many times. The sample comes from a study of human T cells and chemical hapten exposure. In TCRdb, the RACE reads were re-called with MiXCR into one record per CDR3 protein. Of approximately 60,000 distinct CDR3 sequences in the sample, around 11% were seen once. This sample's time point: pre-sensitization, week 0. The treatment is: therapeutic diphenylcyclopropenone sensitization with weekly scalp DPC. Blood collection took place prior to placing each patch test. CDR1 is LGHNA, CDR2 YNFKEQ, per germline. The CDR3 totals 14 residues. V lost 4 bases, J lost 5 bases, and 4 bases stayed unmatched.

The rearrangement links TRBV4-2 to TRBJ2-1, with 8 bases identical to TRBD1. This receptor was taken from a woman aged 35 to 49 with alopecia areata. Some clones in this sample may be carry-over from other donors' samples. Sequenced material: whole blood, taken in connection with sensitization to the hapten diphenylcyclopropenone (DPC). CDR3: CASSPRTGNNEQFF. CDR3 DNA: TGTGCCAGCAGCCCGCGGACAGGGAACAATGAGCAGTTCTTC.